This entry lists 4 T cell receptor beta chains sequenced from one sample in a study of vaccination effects on CD4 cells after COVID-19. The protocol was immunoSEQ multiplex PCR, while the TCRdb copy is restricted to in-frame clones and leaves out a portion. Here the sample spans over 50,000 clones, around three quarters being singletons. Expansion with viral peptide pools was applied to antigen-specific CD4+ T cells by the ViraFEST assay prior to sequencing. CD4+ T cells were isolated after around 10 days of culture. Two doses of BNT162b2 or mRNA-1273 vaccine were administered to participants. These receptors are not linked to any known antigen. The sequenced sample was CD4+ T cells from PBMCs cultured with HCoV-229E spike peptides, obtained after COVID-19 vaccination. Receptors were obtained from a human donor who received a COVID-19 vaccine.

The chain joins TRBV28 to TRBJ1-2, with 9 bases matching TRBD1. Trimming cost V 6 bases and J 3 bases; bases outside gene matches: 8. Germline CDR1 MDHEN, CDR2 SYDVKM. This CDR3 has 15 amino acids. CDR3 loop: CASRMGQGGHYGYTF. DNA for the CDR3: TGTGCCAGCAGGATGGGACAGGGTGGTCACTATGGCTACACCTTC.

This clone was detected once. The chain's CDR3 is CATSEGRTTSYNEQFF. CDR3 DNA: TGTGCCACCAGTGAAGGGCGGACAACCTCCTACAATGAGCAGTTCTTC. The chain has TRBV24-1 and TRBJ2-1; tentative D call: TRBD1 (5 bases). The germline V and J ends were trimmed by 4 bases and 0 bases, with 12 bases remaining between them. Germline assignment: CDR1 KGHDR and CDR2 SFDVKD. The CDR3 consists of 16 residues.

The chain uses TRBV29-1 and TRBJ2-5, with D perhaps TRBD1 (6 bases). The CDR3 spans 20 residues. Germline V lookup: CDR1 SQVTM, CDR2 ANQGSEA. The V end lost 0 bases, the J end lost 5 bases, and 31 bases lay between the germline ends. The CDR3 nucleotides are TGCAGCGTTGAAGATCTAAGTCAAGCACTATGGGCCAGGGGTCAGGAGACCCAGTACTTC. It encodes CSVEDLSQALWARGQETQYF. Full variable domain (remainder filled in from reference TRBV29-1 and TRBJ2-5): SAVISQKPSRDICQRGTSLTIQCQVDSQVTMMFWYRQQPGQSLTLIATANQGSEATYESGFVIDKFPISRPNLTFSTLTVSNMSPEDSSIYLCSVEDLSQALWARGQETQYFGPGTRLLVL.

The rearrangement uses TRBV5-1 and TRBJ2-5; the match to TRBD2 covers 9 bases. Germline CDR1 SGHRS, CDR2 YFSETQ. J lost 7 bases, V lost 2 bases, and 9 bases had no gene match. The CDR3 runs to 15 residues. The CDR3 DNA reads TGCGCCAGCAGCTTCGGTGGTAGCGGGGGTTGGACCCAGTACTTC. Translating gives CASSFGGSGGWTQYF.